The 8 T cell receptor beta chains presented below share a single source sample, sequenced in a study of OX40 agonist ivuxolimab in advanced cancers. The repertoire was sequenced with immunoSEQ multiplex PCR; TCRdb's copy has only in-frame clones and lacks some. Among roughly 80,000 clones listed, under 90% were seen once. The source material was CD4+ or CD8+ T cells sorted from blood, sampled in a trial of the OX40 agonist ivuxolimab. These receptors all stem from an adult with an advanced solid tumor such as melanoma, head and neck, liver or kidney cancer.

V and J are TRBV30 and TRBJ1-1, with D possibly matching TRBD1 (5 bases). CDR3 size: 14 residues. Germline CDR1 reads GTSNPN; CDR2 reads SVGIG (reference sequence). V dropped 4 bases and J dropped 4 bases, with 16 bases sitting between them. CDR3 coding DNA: TGTGCCTGGACCCCGACAGCCGTGGGCACTGAAGCTTTCTTT. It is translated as CAWTPTAVGTEAFF.

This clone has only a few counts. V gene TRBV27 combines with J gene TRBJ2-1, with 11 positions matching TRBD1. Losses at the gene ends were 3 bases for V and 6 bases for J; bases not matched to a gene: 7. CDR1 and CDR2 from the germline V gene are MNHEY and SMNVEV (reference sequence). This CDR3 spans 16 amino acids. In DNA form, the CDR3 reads TGTGCCAGCAGTTTCATGGGACAGGGGGGAGGCAATGAGCAGTTCTTC. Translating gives CASSFMGQGGGNEQFF.

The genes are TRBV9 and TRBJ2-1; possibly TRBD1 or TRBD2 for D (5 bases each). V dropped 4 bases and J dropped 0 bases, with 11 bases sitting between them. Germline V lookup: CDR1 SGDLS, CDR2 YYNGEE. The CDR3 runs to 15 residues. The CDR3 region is CASSPRGDSYNEQFF. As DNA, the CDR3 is TGTGCCAGCAGCCCTCGGGGCGACTCCTACAATGAGCAGTTCTTC.

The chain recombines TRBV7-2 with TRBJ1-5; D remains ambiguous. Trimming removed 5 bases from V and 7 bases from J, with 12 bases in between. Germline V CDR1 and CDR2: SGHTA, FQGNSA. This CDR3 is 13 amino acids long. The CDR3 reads CASSLELRQPQHF. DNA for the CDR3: TGTGCCAGCAGCCTAGAATTGAGGCAGCCCCAGCATTTT.

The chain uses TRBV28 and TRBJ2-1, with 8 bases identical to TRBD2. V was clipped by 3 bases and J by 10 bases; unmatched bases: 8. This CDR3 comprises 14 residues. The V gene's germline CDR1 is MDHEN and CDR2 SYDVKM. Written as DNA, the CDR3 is TGTGCCAGCAGTTTGGGTAGCGGGGTGATAGAGCAGTTCTTC. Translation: CASSLGSGVIEQFF.

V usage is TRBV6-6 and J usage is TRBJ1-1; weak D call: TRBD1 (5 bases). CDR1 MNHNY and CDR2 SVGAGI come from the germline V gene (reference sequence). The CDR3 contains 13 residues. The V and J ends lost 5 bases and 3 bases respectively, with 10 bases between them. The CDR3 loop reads CASSQGGDTEAFF. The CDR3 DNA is TGTGCCAGCAGTCAGGGAGGAGACACTGAAGCTTTCTTT.

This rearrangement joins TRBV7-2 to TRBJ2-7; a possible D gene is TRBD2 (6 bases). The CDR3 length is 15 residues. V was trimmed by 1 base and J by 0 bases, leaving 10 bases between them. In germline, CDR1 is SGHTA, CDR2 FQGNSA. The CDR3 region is CASSLGGGTSYEQYF. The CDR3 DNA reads TGTGCCAGCAGCTTAGGGGGCGGGACCTCCTACGAGCAGTACTTC. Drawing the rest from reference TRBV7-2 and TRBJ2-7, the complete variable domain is GAGVSQSPSNKVTEKGKDVELRCDPISGHTALYWYRQSLGQGLEFLIYFQGNSAPDKSGLPSDRFSAERTGGSVSTLTIQRTQQEDSAVYLCASSLGGGTSYEQYFGPGTRLTVT.

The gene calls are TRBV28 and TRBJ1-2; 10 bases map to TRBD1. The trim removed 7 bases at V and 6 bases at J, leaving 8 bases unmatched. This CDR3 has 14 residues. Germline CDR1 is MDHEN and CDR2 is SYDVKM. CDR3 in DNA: TGTGCCAGCACCAAGTACGGGACAGGGGATGGCTACACCTTC. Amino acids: CASTKYGTGDGYTF.